This T cell receptor (beta chain) was documented in a study of shared clonotypes between healthy human individuals. General study findings and limits: It was only blood that was sampled, and tissue repertoires likely differ.

As concerns this clone: Its antigen is currently unknown. Other nucleotide sequences from this sample produce the same CDR3.

CDR3 size: 10 residues. The germline V and J ends were trimmed by 6 bases and 3 bases, with 2 bases remaining between them. Germline V gene lookup returns CDR1 MNHNS and CDR2 SASEGT. Authors' data handling: ImmunoSEQ yielded junction-only sequences lacking quality scores, so filtering differed. Only in-frame clones appear in the TCRdb table, and some are missing; sequencing was by immunoSEQ multiplex PCR. That table gives V, J and clone size, and the DNA gave D and trimming. The sample carries around 1,100,000 clones, 60% to 85% recorded once. The sequence derives from a man aged 18 to 29 in good health. Some clones in this sample may be carry-over from other donors' samples. This sequence joins TRBV6-1 and TRBJ1-1; D is undetermined. The sample was memory CD4+ T cells from PBMCs. Described subset: CD45RA-negative fraction. In DNA form, the CDR3 reads TGTGCCAGCAGGTACACTGAAGCTTTCTTT. The encoded protein is CASRYTEAFF.